The following is a T cell receptor (beta chain) sequence with its context. The germline V gene encodes CDR1 SGDLS and CDR2 YYNGEE. V dropped 4 bases and J dropped 0 bases, with 8 bases sitting between them. This CDR3 is built from 15 residues. Some clones are missing from TCRdb's copy, which holds only in-frame ones; the method was immunoSEQ multiplex PCR. The repertoire holds about 260,000 clones, with more than 85% as singletons. The record originates from a study of blood T cell repertoires in COVID-19. Turning to the study itself: Acute and convalescent COVID-19 samples came from the United States, Italy and Spain.

Enrolment of Seattle patients took place during active infection, and they were followed longitudinally. The V gene is TRBV9, the J gene TRBJ2-6; TRBD2 might be the D (5 bases). The material sequenced was peripheral blood. This clonotype was sampled from a woman aged 60-75 years with COVID-19, enrolled during active disease. The CDR3 reads CASSTGFSGANVLTF. The CDR3 bases are TGTGCCAGCAGCACGGGGTTCTCTGGGGCCAACGTCCTGACTTTC.